Following are 14 T cell receptor beta chains from one sample sequenced in a study of B cell selection in AIRE deficiency. The sorted conventional CD4 T cells were gated as CD4+CD127+. Sequenced by immunoSEQ multiplex PCR; TCRdb stores in-frame clones only, minus some. The repertoire consists of about 27,000 clones, with 95% occurring once and the leading ten covering around 0.26%. The material sequenced was CD4+CD127+ conventional T cells sorted from PBMCs. Every receptor here comes from a human donor in good health.

The genes are TRBV25-1 and TRBJ2-5, with 12 bases lining up with TRBD2. CDR3 length: 16 residues. The germline CDR1 and CDR2 sequences are MGHDK and SYGVNS. The J segment lost 4 bases and the V segment lost 2 bases, leaving 5 bases of the junction unmatched. In nucleotides, the CDR3 is TGTGCCAGCAGTGAAGGGCTAGCGGGGGGGCGAGAGACCCAGTACTTC. Translation: CASSEGLAGGRETQYF. Complete variable domain (other parts from reference TRBV25-1 and TRBJ2-5): EADIYQTPRYLVIGTGKKITLECSQTMGHDKMYWYQQDPGMELHLIHYSYGVNSTEKGDLSSESTVSRIRTEHFPLTLESARPSHTSQYLCASSEGLAGGRETQYFGPGTRLLVL.

The J gene is TRBJ2-6, the V gene TRBV5-8; D uncertain. V was clipped by 1 base and J by 0 bases, with 5 bases between them. This CDR3 contains 15 residues. CDR1 is SGHTS and CDR2 is YDEGEE in the germline V gene. CDR3 loop: CASSLWLSGANVLTF. In nucleotides, the CDR3 is TGTGCCAGCAGCTTGTGGCTCTCTGGGGCCAACGTCCTGACTTTC.

V usage is TRBV18 and J usage is TRBJ2-1; D unclear. CDR1 and CDR2 (germline): KGHSH, LQKENI. V was shortened by 0 bases and J by 1 base, with 7 bases between the two germline ends. CDR3 size: 15 residues. The CDR3 reads CASSPPTASYNEQFF. CDR3 DNA sequence: TGTGCCAGCTCACCACCGACGGCATCCTACAATGAGCAGTTCTTC.

This chain links TRBV18 with TRBJ1-5, with D possibly matching TRBD1 (5 bases). The CDR3 runs to 13 residues. The germline gives CDR1 KGHSH, CDR2 LQKENI. V lost 4 bases, J lost 8 bases, and 12 bases lay in between. CDR3 amino acids: CASSRGVIEPQHF. The CDR3 DNA is TGTGCCAGCTCACGGGGGGTTATCGAGCCCCAGCATTTT.

J is TRBJ1-5 and V is TRBV11-3; tentative D call: TRBD1 (6 bases). The CDR3 runs 15 residues. Germline V lookup: CDR1 SGHNT, CDR2 YENEEA. Between the trimmed V and J ends, which lost 5 bases and 4 bases, there was a span of 15 bases. CDR3 sequence: CASSHLRTVNQPQHF. Written as DNA, the CDR3 is TGTGCCAGCAGCCATTTACGGACAGTGAATCAGCCCCAGCATTTT.

The chain links TRBV19 to TRBJ1-1, with D perhaps TRBD1 (5 bases). The V and J ends lost 10 bases and 5 bases respectively, with 23 bases between them. Germline V gives CDR1 LNHDA, CDR2 SQIVND (reference sequence). CDR3 length: 15 amino acids. The CDR3 DNA reads as TGTGCCACCACTCTTCGGCGATCAGGGAGGACTGAAGCTTTCTTT. Its translation: CATTLRRSGRTEAFF. Based on the CDR3 plus reference TRBV19 and TRBJ1-1, the full variable domain is DGGITQSPKYLFRKEGQNVTLSCEQNLNHDAMYWYRQDPGQGLRLIYYSQIVNDFQKGDIAEGYSVSREKKESFPLTVTSAQKNPTAFYLCATTLRRSGRTEAFFGQGTRLTVV.

The CDR3 loop reads CASSPGLGLVEQFF. DNA of the CDR3: TGCGCCAGCAGCCCTGGACTCGGGCTTGTTGAGCAGTTCTTC. The V gene is TRBV4-1, the J gene TRBJ2-1; a weak D match, TRBD2 (5 bases). The germline V gene has CDR1 MGHRA and CDR2 YSYEKL. With 4 bases removed from V and 9 bases from J, the gap between germline ends came to 16 bases. CDR3 length: 14 residues.

This chain connects TRBV12-5 to TRBJ1-5; D unclear. Germline V gene sequence: CDR1 LGHNT, CDR2 FRNRAP. There are 11 residues in the CDR3. V was clipped by 6 bases and J by 6 bases, with 6 bases between them. CDR3 protein: CASGEIQPQHF. The DNA for the CDR3 is TGTGCTAGTGGGGAAATTCAGCCCCAGCATTTT. The full variable domain, completed using reference TRBV12-5 and TRBJ1-5, is DARVTQTPRHKVTEMGQEVTMRCQPILGHNTVFWYRQTMMQGLELLAYFRNRAPLDDSGMPKDRFSAEMPDATLATLKIQPSEPRDSAVYFCASGEIQPQHFGDGTRLSIL.

The chain uses TRBV19 and TRBJ1-6; 10 bases align to TRBD1. The J segment lost 4 bases and the V segment lost 3 bases, leaving 3 bases of the junction unmatched. From germline, CDR1 is LNHDA and CDR2 SQIVND (reference sequence). The CDR3 length is 16 residues. The CDR3 DNA is TGTGCCAGTAGTATTAGGGACAGGGGATATAATTCACCCCTCCACTTT. Residues: CASSIRDRGYNSPLHF.

This sequence joins TRBV5-1 and TRBJ2-5; TRBD2 agrees at 10 bases. The V and J ends lost 4 bases and 3 bases, in that order; junction bases with no gene match: 6. CDR1 SGHRS and CDR2 YFSETQ come from the germline V gene. The CDR3 runs 15 residues. CDR3 in amino acids: CASSQAGTSEETQYF. CDR3 sequence (DNA): TGCGCCAGCAGCCAAGCCGGGACTAGCGAAGAGACCCAGTACTTC.

This rearrangement joins TRBV15 to TRBJ2-7; D call uncertain. Germline V gene data show CDR1 as LNHNV and CDR2 as YYDKDF (reference sequence). Trimming removed 0 bases from V and 2 bases from J, with 14 bases in between. CDR3 size: 16 residues. CDR3 in DNA: TGTGCCACCAGCAGAGATTCCTCAGGACGGGCCTACGAGCAGTACTTC. It translates to CATSRDSSGRAYEQYF.

The chain has TRBV18 and TRBJ2-2, with D perhaps matching TRBD1 (6 bases). Germline V gene sequence: CDR1 KGHSH, CDR2 LQKENI. The CDR3 consists of 16 residues. Trimming left V 3 bases short and J 2 bases short, with 13 bases between. CDR3 nucleotide sequence: TGTGCCAGCTCACCGTTCCGAGGGGGAAACACCGGGGAGCTGTTTTTT. Translated: CASSPFRGGNTGELFF.

This CDR3 reads CASSFGTPSNQPQHF. In nucleotides, the CDR3 is TGTGCCAGCAGTTTTGGCACCCCTAGCAATCAGCCCCAGCATTTT. This chain links TRBV27 with TRBJ1-5; D is unclear. The CDR3 totals 15 residues. Trimming took off 3 bases at V and 0 bases at J, with 9 bases between the two ends. Germline values: CDR1 MNHEY, CDR2 SMNVEV (reference sequence).

The rearrangement joins TRBV10-1 to TRBJ2-1, with D maybe TRBD2 (5 bases). V lost 2 bases to trimming and J lost 4 bases, with 12 bases between them. The CDR3 contains 15 residues. Looked up from germline, CDR1 is WNHNN and CDR2 is SYGVQD (reference sequence). CDR3 sequence: CASSEGSDAYNEQFF. For the CDR3, the DNA is TGCGCCAGCAGTGAGGGTAGCGATGCTTACAATGAGCAGTTCTTC.